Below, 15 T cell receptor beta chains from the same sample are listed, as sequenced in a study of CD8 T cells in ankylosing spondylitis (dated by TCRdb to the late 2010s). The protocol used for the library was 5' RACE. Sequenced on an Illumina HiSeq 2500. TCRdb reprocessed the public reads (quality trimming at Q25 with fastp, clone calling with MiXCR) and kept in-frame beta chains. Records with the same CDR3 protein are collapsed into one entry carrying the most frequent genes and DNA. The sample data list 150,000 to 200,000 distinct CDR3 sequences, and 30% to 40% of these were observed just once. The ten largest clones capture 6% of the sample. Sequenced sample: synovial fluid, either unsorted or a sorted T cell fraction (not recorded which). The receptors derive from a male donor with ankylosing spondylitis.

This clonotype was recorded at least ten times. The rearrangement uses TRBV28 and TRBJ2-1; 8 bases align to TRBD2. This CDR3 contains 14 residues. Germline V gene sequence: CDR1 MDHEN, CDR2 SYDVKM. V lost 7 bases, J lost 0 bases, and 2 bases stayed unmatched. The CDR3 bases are TGTGCCAGCACTACTAGCGGCTCCTACAATGAGCAGTTCTTC. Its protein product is CASTTSGSYNEQFF.

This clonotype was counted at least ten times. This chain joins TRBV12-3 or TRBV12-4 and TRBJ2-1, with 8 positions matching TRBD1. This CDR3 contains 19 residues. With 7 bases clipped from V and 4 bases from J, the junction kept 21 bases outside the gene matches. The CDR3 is CASKAPGGTGWWVYNEQFF. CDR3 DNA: TGTGCCAGCAAGGCCCCCGGAGGGACAGGATGGTGGGTTTACAATGAGCAGTTCTTC.

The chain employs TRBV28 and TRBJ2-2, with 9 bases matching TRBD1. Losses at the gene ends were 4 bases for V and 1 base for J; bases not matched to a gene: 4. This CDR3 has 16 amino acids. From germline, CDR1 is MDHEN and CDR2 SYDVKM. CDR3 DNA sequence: TGTGCCAGCAGTTATGGGACAGGGAGGAACACCGGGGAGCTGTTTTTT. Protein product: CASSYGTGRNTGELFF.

The CDR3 region has the DNA TGCAGCGTTCGCCGGGACAGCGTGGAGTACTTC. It yields the protein CSVRRDSVEYF. V is TRBV29-1 and J is TRBJ2-7, with TRBD1 matching over 7 bases. The CDR3 is 11 residues long. The trim removed 5 bases at V and 11 bases at J, leaving 9 bases unmatched. The germline V gene has CDR1 SQVTM and CDR2 ANQGSEA.

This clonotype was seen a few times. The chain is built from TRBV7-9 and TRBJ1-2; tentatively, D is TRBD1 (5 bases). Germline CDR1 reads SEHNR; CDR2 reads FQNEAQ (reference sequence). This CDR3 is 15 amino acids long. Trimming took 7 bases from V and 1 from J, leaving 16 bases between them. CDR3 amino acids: CASNYRDAYNYGYTF. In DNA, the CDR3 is TGTGCCAGCAACTACCGGGACGCGTATAACTATGGCTACACCTTC.

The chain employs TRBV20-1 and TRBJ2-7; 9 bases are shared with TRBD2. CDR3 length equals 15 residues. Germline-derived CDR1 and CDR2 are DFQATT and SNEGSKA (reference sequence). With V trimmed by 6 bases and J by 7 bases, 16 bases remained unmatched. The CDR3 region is CSAHHRAGGQWEQYF. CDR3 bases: TGCAGTGCGCATCACCGGGCGGGGGGGCAATGGGAGCAGTACTTC.

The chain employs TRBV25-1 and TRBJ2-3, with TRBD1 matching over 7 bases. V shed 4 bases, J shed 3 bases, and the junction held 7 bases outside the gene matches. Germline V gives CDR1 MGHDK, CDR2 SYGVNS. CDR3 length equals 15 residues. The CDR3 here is CASSALGGGTDTQYF. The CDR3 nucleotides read TGTGCCAGCAGTGCCTTAGGGGGCGGAACAGATACGCAGTATTTT.

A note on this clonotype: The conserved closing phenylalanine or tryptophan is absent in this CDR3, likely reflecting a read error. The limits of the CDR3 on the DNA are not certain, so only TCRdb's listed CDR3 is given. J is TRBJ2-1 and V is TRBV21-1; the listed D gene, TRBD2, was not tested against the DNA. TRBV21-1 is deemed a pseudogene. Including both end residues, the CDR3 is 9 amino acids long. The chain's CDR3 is CASSSSGRE.

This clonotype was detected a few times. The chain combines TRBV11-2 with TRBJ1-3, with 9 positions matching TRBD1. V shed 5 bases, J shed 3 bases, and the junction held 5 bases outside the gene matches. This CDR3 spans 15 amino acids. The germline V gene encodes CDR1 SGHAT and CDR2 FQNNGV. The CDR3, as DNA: TGTGCCAGCAGCAAGGGACAGGGAGTTGGAAACACCATATATTTT. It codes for CASSKGQGVGNTIYF.

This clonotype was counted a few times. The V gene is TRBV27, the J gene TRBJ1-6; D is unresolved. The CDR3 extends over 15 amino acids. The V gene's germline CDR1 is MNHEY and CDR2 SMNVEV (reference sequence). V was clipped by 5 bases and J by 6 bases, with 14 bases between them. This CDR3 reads CASSGHLGFNSPLHF. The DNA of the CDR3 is TGTGCCAGCAGTGGGCATCTGGGGTTTAATTCACCCCTCCACTTT.

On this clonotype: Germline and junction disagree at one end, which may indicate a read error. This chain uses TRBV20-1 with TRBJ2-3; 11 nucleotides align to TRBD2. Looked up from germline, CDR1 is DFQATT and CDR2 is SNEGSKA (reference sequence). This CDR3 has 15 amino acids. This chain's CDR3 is CSARGLAGLTDTQYF. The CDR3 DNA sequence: TGCAGTGCTAGAGGACTAGCGGGGTTGACAGATACGCAGTATTTC.

The CDR3, as DNA: TGTGCCAGCTCTGCCGAGCTGAACACTGAAGCTTTCTTT. Translation: CASSAELNTEAFF. The chain carries TRBV2 and TRBJ1-1; D is uncertain. The CDR3 is 13 amino acids. In germline, CDR1 is SNHLY, CDR2 FYNNEI. Trimming removed 8 bases at V and 0 bases at J, with 10 bases between.

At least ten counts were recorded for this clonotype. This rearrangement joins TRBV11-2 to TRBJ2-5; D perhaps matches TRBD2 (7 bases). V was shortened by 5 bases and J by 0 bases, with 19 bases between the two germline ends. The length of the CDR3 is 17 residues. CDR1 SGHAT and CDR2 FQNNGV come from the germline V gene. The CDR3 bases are TGTGCCAGCAGCCCCGGTAGGGGGACTACCTACCAAGAGACCCAGTACTTC. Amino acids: CASSPGRGTTYQETQYF.

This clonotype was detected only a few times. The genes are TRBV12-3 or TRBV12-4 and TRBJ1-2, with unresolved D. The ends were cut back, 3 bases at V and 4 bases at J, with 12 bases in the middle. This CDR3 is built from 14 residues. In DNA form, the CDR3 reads TGTGCCAGCAGTTTGGGCAGGCCTTTCTATGGCTACACCTTC. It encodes CASSLGRPFYGYTF.

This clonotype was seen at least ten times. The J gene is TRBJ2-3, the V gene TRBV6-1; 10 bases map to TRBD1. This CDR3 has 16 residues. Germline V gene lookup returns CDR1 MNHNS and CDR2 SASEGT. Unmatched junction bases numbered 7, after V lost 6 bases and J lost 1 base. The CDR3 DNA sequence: TGTGCCAGCAGCGATCCCGGGACAGGGGGCACAGATACGCAGTATTTT. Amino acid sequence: CASSDPGTGGTDTQYF.